This T cell receptor (beta chain) was found in a study of blood T cell repertoires in COVID-19. For the study at large: Italy, Spain and the United States were the sources of the convalescent and acute COVID-19 samples. T cells, B-cell-depleted T cells, or PBMCs provided the cDNA or gDNA that served as material.

Per the study methods: Estimated nucleated cell counts came from reference gene primer amplification. Profiled with immunoSEQ multiplex PCR; TCRdb holds only in-frame clones, not every one. V, J and clone size were drawn from that table, and D and trimming were deduced from the DNA. The sample holds about 77,000 clones, more than 80% seen once. J was trimmed by 6 bases and V by 7 bases; bases with no gene match: 11. The V gene's germline CDR1 is SGHAT and CDR2 FQNNGV. CDR3 length: 15 amino acids. The clonotype comes from a woman aged 70-85 years with acute or convalescent COVID-19. The V gene is TRBV11-2, the J gene TRBJ1-2, with TRBD1 matching 10 bases. The sequenced material came from peripheral blood. CDR3 sequence: CASTLGGGQGNGYTF. Here the CDR3 DNA reads TGTGCCAGCACCTTGGGTGGGGGACAGGGGAATGGCTACACCTTC.